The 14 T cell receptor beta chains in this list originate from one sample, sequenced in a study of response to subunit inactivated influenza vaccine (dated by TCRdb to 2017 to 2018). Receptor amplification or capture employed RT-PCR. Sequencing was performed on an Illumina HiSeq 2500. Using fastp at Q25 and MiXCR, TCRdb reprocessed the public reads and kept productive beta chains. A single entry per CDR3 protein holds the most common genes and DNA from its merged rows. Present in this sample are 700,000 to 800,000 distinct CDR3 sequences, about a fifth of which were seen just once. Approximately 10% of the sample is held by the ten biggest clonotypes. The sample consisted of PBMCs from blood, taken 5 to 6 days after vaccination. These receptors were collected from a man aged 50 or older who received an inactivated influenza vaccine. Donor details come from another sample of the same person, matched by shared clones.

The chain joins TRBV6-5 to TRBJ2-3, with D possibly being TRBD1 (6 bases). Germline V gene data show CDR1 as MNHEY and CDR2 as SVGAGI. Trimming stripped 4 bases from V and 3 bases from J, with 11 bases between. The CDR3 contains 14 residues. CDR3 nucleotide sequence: TGTGCCAGCAGTTTCAAGGGGGTGACAGATACGCAGTATTTT. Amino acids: CASSFKGVTDTQYF.

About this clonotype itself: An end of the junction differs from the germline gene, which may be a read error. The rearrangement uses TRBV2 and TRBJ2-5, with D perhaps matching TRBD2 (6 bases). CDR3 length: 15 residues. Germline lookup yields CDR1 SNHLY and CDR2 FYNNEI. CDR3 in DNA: TGTGCCAGCAGTGAAGGGGAGGCCCTCAAAGAGAGCCAGTACTTC. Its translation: CASSEGEALKESQYF.

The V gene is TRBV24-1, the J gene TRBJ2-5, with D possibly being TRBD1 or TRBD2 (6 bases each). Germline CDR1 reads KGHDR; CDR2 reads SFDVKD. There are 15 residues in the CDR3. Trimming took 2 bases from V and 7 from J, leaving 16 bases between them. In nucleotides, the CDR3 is TGTGCCACCAGTGATTCCTCCCCAGGGGAGGCGACCCAGTACTTC. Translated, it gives CATSDSSPGEATQYF.

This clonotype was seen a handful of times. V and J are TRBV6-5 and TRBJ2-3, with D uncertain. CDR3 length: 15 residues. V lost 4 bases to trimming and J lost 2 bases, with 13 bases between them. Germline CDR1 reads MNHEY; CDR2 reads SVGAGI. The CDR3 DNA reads TGTGCCAGCAGTTCTCTGGGCTCCTCCACAGATACGCAGTATTTT. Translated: CASSSLGSSTDTQYF.

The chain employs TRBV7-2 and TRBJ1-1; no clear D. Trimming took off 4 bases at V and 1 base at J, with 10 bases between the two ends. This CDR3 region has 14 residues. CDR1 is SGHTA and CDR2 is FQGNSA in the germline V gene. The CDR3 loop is CASSYLTQNTEAFF. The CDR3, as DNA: TGTGCCAGCAGCTACCTTACACAGAACACTGAAGCTTTCTTT.

The CDR3 here is CASSTTGTPAEKLFF. The CDR3 DNA sequence: TGTGCCAGCAGTACGACCGGGACCCCGGCTGAAAAACTGTTTTTT. This sequence joins TRBV7-9 and TRBJ1-4, with D possibly being TRBD1 (5 bases). This CDR3 spans 15 amino acids. V dropped 6 bases and J dropped 7 bases, with 18 bases sitting between them. Germline values: CDR1 SEHNR, CDR2 FQNEAQ (reference sequence).

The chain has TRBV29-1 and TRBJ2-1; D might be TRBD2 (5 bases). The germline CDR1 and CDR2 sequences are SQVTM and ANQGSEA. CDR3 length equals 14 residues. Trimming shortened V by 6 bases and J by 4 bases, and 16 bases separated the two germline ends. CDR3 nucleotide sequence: TGCAGCGTCCCTCCCGGAGGCGGGTACAATGAGCAGTTCTTC. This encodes CSVPPGGGYNEQFF.

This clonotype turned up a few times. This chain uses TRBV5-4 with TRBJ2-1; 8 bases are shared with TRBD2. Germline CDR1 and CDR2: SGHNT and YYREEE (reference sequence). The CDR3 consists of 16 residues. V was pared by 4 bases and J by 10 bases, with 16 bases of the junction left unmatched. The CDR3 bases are TGTGCCAGCAGCCGAGAGGTAGCGGGAAGGCCTGGGGAGCAGTTCTTC. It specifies CASSREVAGRPGEQFF.

The CDR3 DNA reads as TGTGCCAGCAGCCGTCCGGGACTAGCGACGTATTTT. The encoded protein is CASSRPGLATYF. The V call is TRBV7-2, the J call TRBJ2-3, with 10 bases matching TRBD2. The CDR3 covers 12 residues. Trimming took 5 bases from V and 14 from J; bases not matched to a gene: 7. CDR1 is SGHTA, CDR2 FQGNSA, per germline.

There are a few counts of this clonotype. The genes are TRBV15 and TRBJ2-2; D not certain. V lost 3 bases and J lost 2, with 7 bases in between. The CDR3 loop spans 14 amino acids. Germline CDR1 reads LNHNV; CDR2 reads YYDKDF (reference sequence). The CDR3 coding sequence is TGTGCCACCAGCAGGAAGGGCAACACCGGGGAGCTGTTTTTT. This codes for CATSRKGNTGELFF.

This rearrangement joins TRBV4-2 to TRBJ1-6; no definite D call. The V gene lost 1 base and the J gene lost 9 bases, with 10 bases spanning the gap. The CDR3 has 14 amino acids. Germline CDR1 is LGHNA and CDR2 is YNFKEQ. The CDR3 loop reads CASSQVAGGSPLHF. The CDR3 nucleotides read TGTGCCAGCAGCCAAGTGGCAGGAGGTTCACCCCTCCACTTT.

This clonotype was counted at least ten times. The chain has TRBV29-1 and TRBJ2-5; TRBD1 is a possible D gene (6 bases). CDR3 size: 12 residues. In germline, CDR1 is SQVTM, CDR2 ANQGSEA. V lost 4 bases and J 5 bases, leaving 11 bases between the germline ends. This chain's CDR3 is CSVVRGKETQYF. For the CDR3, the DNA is TGCAGCGTTGTGAGGGGGAAGGAGACCCAGTACTTC.

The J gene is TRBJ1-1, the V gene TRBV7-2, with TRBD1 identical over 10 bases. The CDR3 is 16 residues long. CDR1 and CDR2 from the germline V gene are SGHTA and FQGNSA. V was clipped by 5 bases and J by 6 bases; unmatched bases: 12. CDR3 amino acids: CASSVPGQGRVPEAFF. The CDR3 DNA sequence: TGTGCCAGCAGCGTCCCGGGACAGGGGAGGGTACCTGAAGCTTTCTTT.

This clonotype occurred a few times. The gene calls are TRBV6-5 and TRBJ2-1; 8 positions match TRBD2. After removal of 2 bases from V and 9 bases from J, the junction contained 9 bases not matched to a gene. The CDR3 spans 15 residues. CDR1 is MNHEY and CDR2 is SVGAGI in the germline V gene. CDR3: CASSYGLAGYGEQFF. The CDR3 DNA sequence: TGTGCCAGCAGTTACGGTCTAGCGGGCTACGGTGAGCAGTTCTTC.